The 22 T cell receptor beta chains in this list originate from one sample, sequenced in a study of cytomegalovirus exposure and HLA in healthy donors. PCR used 60 Vbeta primers and 13 Jbeta primers. Here immunoSEQ multiplex PCR was the method, and the copy in TCRdb shows in-frame clones only, minus some. The sample has under 300,000 clones, roughly 70% seen once. The sample consisted of PBMCs. The receptor source for this set is a female donor in good health and CMV-seronegative.

This chain joins TRBV5-1 and TRBJ2-1, with 7 bases aligning to TRBD2. This CDR3 comprises 16 residues. With 1 base clipped from V and 0 bases from J, the junction kept 4 bases outside the gene matches. Per the germline V gene, CDR1 is SGHRS and CDR2 is YFSETQ. The CDR3 loop reads CASSLRAGSSYNEQFF. As DNA, the CDR3 is TGCGCCAGCAGCTTGAGAGCGGGGAGCTCCTACAATGAGCAGTTCTTC.

The chain links TRBV9 to TRBJ2-3; 7 bases line up with TRBD2. Unmatched junction bases numbered 11, after V lost 0 bases and J lost 1 base. CDR1 is SGDLS, CDR2 YYNGEE, per germline. The CDR3 consists of 18 residues. The CDR3 DNA follows: TGTGCCAGCAGCGTAGATGGTGGGGGGGGGTGGGGCACAGATACGCAGTATTTT. Translating it yields CASSVDGGGGWGTDTQYF.

This clone was detected a few times. The chain uses TRBV4-2 and TRBJ2-1, with 11 bases identical to TRBD2. CDR3 length: 17 amino acids. Trimming took 1 base from V and 7 from J; bases not matched to a gene: 9. Germline V gives CDR1 LGHNA, CDR2 YNFKEQ. CDR3 coding DNA: TGTGCCAGCAGCCAAGGAATAGCGGGAGGGCCGGGAAATGAGCAGTTCTTC. As protein: CASSQGIAGGPGNEQFF.

This clone was observed a handful of times. The chain is built from TRBV6-5 and TRBJ2-2, with 7 bases identical to TRBD2. Germline-derived CDR1 and CDR2 are MNHEY and SVGAGI. This CDR3 is built from 15 residues. With 7 bases clipped from V and 0 bases from J, the junction kept 5 bases outside the gene matches. The CDR3 nucleotides read TGTGCCAGCAAGGAGAGCGGGACGAACACCGGGGAGCTGTTTTTT. Translation: CASKESGTNTGELFF.

This CDR3 reads CASSLWPGTVGNEQFF. The CDR3 DNA is TGTGCCAGCAGTTTATGGCCCGGGACAGTAGGCAATGAGCAGTTCTTC. This chain uses TRBV27 with TRBJ2-1, with 7 bases that match TRBD1. The CDR3 runs to 16 residues. The germline gives CDR1 MNHEY, CDR2 SMNVEV (reference sequence). After removal of 1 base from V and 6 bases from J, the junction contained 9 bases not matched to a gene.

As DNA, the CDR3 is TGTGCCAGCACCCTAAGTGGGGGGAGCACTGAAGCTTTCTTT. Amino acids: CASTLSGGSTEAFF. The chain combines TRBV6-5 with TRBJ1-1; possibly TRBD1 for D (5 bases). CDR3 length: 14 amino acids. The V end was cut by 7 bases, the J end by 4 bases, with 16 bases between. Germline-derived CDR1 and CDR2 are MNHEY and SVGAGI.

V is TRBV2 and J is TRBJ2-3; TRBD2 might be the D (5 bases). This CDR3 contains 15 residues. V lost 6 bases and J 1 base, leaving 14 bases between the germline ends. Germline lookup yields CDR1 SNHLY and CDR2 FYNNEI. The CDR3 reads CASRPRLSGTDTQYF. The CDR3 DNA sequence: TGTGCCAGCAGGCCCCGACTTAGCGGCACAGATACGCAGTATTTT.

The V and J genes are TRBV27 and TRBJ1-1; D unclear. Germline CDR1 is MNHEY and CDR2 is SMNVEV (reference sequence). The CDR3 covers 12 residues. V was pared by 9 bases and J by 2 bases, with 10 bases between. The CDR3: CASRKTNTEAFF. Written as DNA, the CDR3 is TGTGCCAGTAGAAAGACAAACACTGAAGCTTTCTTT.

This chain links TRBV5-1 with TRBJ1-2; maybe TRBD1 (6 bases). The CDR3 is 14 residues long. V lost 3 bases and J lost 3, with 12 bases in between. The germline V gene encodes CDR1 SGHRS and CDR2 YFSETQ. This CDR3 is CASSSSGVDYGYTF. The CDR3 DNA reads as TGCGCCAGCAGCTCTTCAGGGGTAGACTATGGCTACACCTTC.

The chain joins TRBV29-1 to TRBJ2-1; 8 nucleotides align to TRBD2. This CDR3 region has 14 residues. Germline V gene lookup returns CDR1 SQVTM and CDR2 ANQGSEA. Unmatched junction bases numbered 7, after V lost 3 bases and J lost 6 bases. The CDR3 spells CSVDPGTRGNEQFF. DNA for the CDR3: TGCAGCGTTGATCCCGGGACTAGGGGCAATGAGCAGTTCTTC.

This clone occurred once. V gene TRBV6-1 combines with J gene TRBJ1-5; D unclear. Germline V gives CDR1 MNHNS, CDR2 SASEGT. V was trimmed by 2 bases and J by 5 bases, leaving 16 bases between them. CDR3 size: 16 residues. The CDR3 DNA follows: TGTGCCAGCAGTGAATCGACGTCAGGCTTGTATCAGCCCCAGCATTTT. Residues: CASSESTSGLYQPQHF.

The chain uses TRBV27 and TRBJ2-2; D is unresolved. The CDR3 covers 11 residues. Looked up from germline, CDR1 is MNHEY and CDR2 is SMNVEV (reference sequence). V was shortened by 8 bases and J by 6 bases, with 7 bases between the two germline ends. CDR3 in amino acids: CASGPPGELFF. DNA of the CDR3: TGTGCCAGCGGCCCCCCCGGGGAGCTGTTTTTT.

The chain couples TRBV9 to TRBJ2-7; 9 positions match TRBD1. CDR3 length: 14 amino acids. CDR1 and CDR2 (germline): SGDLS, YYNGEE. V dropped 4 bases and J dropped 4; count of bases not matched to a gene: 6. CDR3 in amino acids: CASSPGTGRYEQYF. DNA for the CDR3: TGTGCCAGCAGCCCCGGGACAGGGAGGTACGAGCAGTACTTC.

The chain uses TRBV29-1 and TRBJ2-1; TRBD1 is a possible D gene (6 bases). The CDR3 loop spans 17 amino acids. Trimming shortened V by 2 bases and J by 3 bases, and 20 bases separated the two germline ends. CDR1 and CDR2 (germline): SQVTM, ANQGSEA. The CDR3 sequence: CSVELLGQGKGYNEQFF. CDR3 in DNA: TGCAGCGTTGAACTCCTAGGGCAGGGGAAGGGCTACAATGAGCAGTTCTTC.

This clone has a handful of counts. The J gene is TRBJ2-1, the V gene TRBV4-1; no reliable D call. V was cut by 2 bases and J by 0 bases, with 8 bases left in between. Germline values: CDR1 MGHRA, CDR2 YSYEKL. The CDR3 consists of 15 residues. CDR3 loop: CASSQRVSSYNEQFF. The CDR3 DNA reads TGCGCCAGCAGCCAACGGGTGAGCTCCTACAATGAGCAGTTCTTC.

The chain carries TRBV5-1 and TRBJ2-3; D is unclear. V was shortened by 3 bases and J by 2 bases, with 13 bases between the two germline ends. The CDR3 spans 15 residues. Germline CDR1 SGHRS, CDR2 YFSETQ. The CDR3 loop is CASSSYLGYTDTQYF. The DNA for the CDR3 is TGCGCCAGCAGCTCTTACCTAGGTTACACAGATACGCAGTATTTT.

This rearrangement joins TRBV7-2 to TRBJ2-7, with 10 positions matching TRBD2. The CDR3 contains 16 residues. V shed 5 bases and J 4 bases; nucleotides not matched to a gene: 11. CDR1 SGHTA and CDR2 FQGNSA come from the germline V gene. The CDR3 protein is CASSTSTSGPGYEQYF. The DNA of the CDR3 is TGTGCCAGCAGCACTTCGACTAGCGGGCCAGGGTACGAGCAGTACTTC.

The CDR3 DNA follows: TGTGCCAGCAGCGTAGGGCCCAGGGGGTTCCTGGACGAGCAGTACTTC. Translated, it gives CASSVGPRGFLDEQYF. The chain carries TRBV9 and TRBJ2-7; TRBD1 aligns across 7 bases. The length of the CDR3 is 16 residues. CDR1 is SGDLS and CDR2 is YYNGEE in the germline V gene. J was trimmed by 5 bases and V by 0 bases; bases with no gene match: 11.

J is TRBJ2-4 and V is TRBV18; 9 bases line up with TRBD2. CDR1 is KGHSH and CDR2 is LQKENI in the germline V gene. Trimming cost V 2 bases and J 8 bases; bases outside gene matches: 13. The CDR3 loop spans 17 amino acids. The CDR3 DNA sequence: TGTGCCAGCTCACCAATAGGTTCAGCGGGAGGCGAGGACATTCAGTACTTC. As protein: CASSPIGSAGGEDIQYF.

This rearrangement joins TRBV19 to TRBJ2-2, with TRBD2 as a possible D gene (6 bases). Germline-derived CDR1 and CDR2 are LNHDA and SQIVND (reference sequence). The CDR3 consists of 16 residues. The germline V and J ends were trimmed by 3 bases and 0 bases, with 11 bases remaining between them. The CDR3 sequence: CASSIVGGTNTGELFF. The CDR3 DNA reads as TGTGCCAGTAGTATTGTGGGAGGTACGAACACCGGGGAGCTGTTTTTT.

V and J are TRBV5-1 and TRBJ2-5; the D gene is possibly TRBD1 (6 bases). Trimming cost V 0 bases and J 3 bases, with 9 bases left between them. This CDR3 comprises 14 residues. Germline CDR1 and CDR2: SGHRS and YFSETQ. The CDR3 spells CASSLVQGKETQYF. DNA for the CDR3: TGCGCCAGCAGCTTGGTGCAGGGGAAAGAGACCCAGTACTTC.

The rearrangement uses TRBV4-1 and TRBJ1-4, with D perhaps TRBD1 (6 bases). The CDR3 extends over 18 amino acids. The V gene lost 0 bases and the J gene lost 2 bases, with 16 bases spanning the gap. Germline-derived CDR1 and CDR2 are MGHRA and YSYEKL. CDR3 amino acids: CASSQDPPPGHTNEKLFF. For the CDR3, the DNA is TGCGCCAGCAGCCAAGACCCCCCACCGGGACACACTAATGAAAAACTGTTTTTT.